One and the same sample provided the 27 T cell receptor beta chains below, sequenced in a study of blood T cell repertoires in COVID-19. TCRdb's copy holds only in-frame clones and misses some; the assay was immunoSEQ multiplex PCR. The data contain around 380,000 clones, roughly 86% of them singletons. Sequencing input: peripheral blood. These receptors were taken from a human donor with acute or convalescent COVID-19. The donor label of this sample is uncertain.

V and J are TRBV7-9 and TRBJ2-7, with D possibly matching TRBD1 (6 bases). V was cut by 1 base and J by 5 bases, with 21 bases left in between. CDR3 length: 17 amino acids. Germline CDR1 reads SEHNR; CDR2 reads FQNEAQ (reference sequence). CDR3 nucleotide sequence: TGTGCCAGCAGCTTAGTCACCCACCGGGACACTTTCCACGAGCAGTACTTC. Translating it yields CASSLVTHRDTFHEQYF.

The V and J genes are TRBV18 and TRBJ1-3; D is unclear. Trimming cost V 2 bases and J 4 bases, with 9 bases left between them. The CDR3 sequence is 14 residues long. Germline V lookup: CDR1 KGHSH, CDR2 LQKENI. The CDR3, as DNA: TGTGCCAGCTCACCATCCGGGGTCGGAAACACCATATATTTT. Translating gives CASSPSGVGNTIYF. The whole variable domain, filled in from reference TRBV18 and TRBJ1-3, reads NAGVMQNPRHLVRRRGQEARLRCSPMKGHSHVYWYRQLPEEGLKFMVYLQKENIIDESGMPKERFSAEFPKEGPSILRIQQVVRGDSAAYFCASSPSGVGNTIYFGEGSWLTVV.

This clone was detected once. The chain has TRBV5-1 and TRBJ2-7; D is possibly TRBD1 (6 bases). Deletions cut 0 bases from V and 4 bases from J, with 11 bases between. CDR3 length: 14 residues. The germline V gene has CDR1 SGHRS and CDR2 YFSETQ. This CDR3 is CASSLESGVYEQYF. The CDR3 region has the DNA TGCGCCAGCAGCTTGGAATCAGGGGTGTACGAGCAGTACTTC.

The chain employs TRBV5-1 and TRBJ2-1; the D gene is possibly TRBD1 (5 bases). CDR3 length: 15 residues. V lost 2 bases, J lost 7 bases, and 16 bases lay in between. Germline values: CDR1 SGHRS, CDR2 YFSETQ. CDR3 sequence reads: CASSLFPGNSNEQFF. The CDR3 DNA reads as TGCGCCAGCAGCTTATTCCCAGGGAATAGTAATGAGCAGTTCTTC.

The V and J genes are TRBV6-5 and TRBJ2-1, with D perhaps matching TRBD2 (6 bases). V dropped 0 bases and J dropped 9 bases, with 12 bases sitting between them. Per germline, CDR1 MNHEY and CDR2 SVGAGI. This CDR3 contains 14 residues. The CDR3 sequence is CASSYSGGRVEQFF. DNA for the CDR3: TGTGCCAGCAGTTACTCGGGAGGACGGGTTGAGCAGTTCTTC.

The CDR3 nucleotides are TGTGCCAGCAGCTTAGCCGCGGGGGTCCCTGGTGGCCCCATATATTTT. Its translation: CASSLAAGVPGGPIYF. V is TRBV7-9 and J is TRBJ1-3; D may be TRBD1 (5 bases). V was shortened by 0 bases and J by 11 bases, with 20 bases between the two germline ends. Germline loops: CDR1 SEHNR, CDR2 FQNEAQ (reference sequence). This CDR3 spans 16 amino acids.

A single count supports this clone. The CDR3, as DNA: TGTGCCAGCCGGGCCTGGCGGGGGAGCTCCTACGAGCAGTACTTC. The encoded protein is CASRAWRGSSYEQYF. The chain employs TRBV6-5 and TRBJ2-7; 7 bases match TRBD2. The germline V gene encodes CDR1 MNHEY and CDR2 SVGAGI. The CDR3 has 15 residues. Trimming at V came to 8 bases and at J to 0 bases, leaving 10 bases not matched to a gene.

V usage is TRBV21-1 and J usage is TRBJ2-6; TRBD1, the table's D call, was not compared with the DNA. TRBV21-1 is noted as a pseudogene. The CDR3 loop spans 19 amino acids. CDR3 loop: CASSARGTGKSSGANVLTF. The CDR3 DNA reads as TGTGCCAGCAGCGCACGAGGGACAGGGAAGAGCTCTGGGGCCAACGTCCTGACTTTC.

The J gene is TRBJ1-6, the V gene TRBV18, with 7 bases aligning to TRBD1. The CDR3 covers 13 residues. Germline loops: CDR1 KGHSH, CDR2 LQKENI. Unmatched junction bases numbered 6, after V lost 3 bases and J lost 13 bases. CDR3 in DNA: TGTGCCAGCTCACCGGGACAGCAGACTCCCCTCCACTTT. Its protein is CASSPGQQTPLHF. The full variable domain, completed using reference TRBV18 and TRBJ1-6, is NAGVMQNPRHLVRRRGQEARLRCSPMKGHSHVYWYRQLPEEGLKFMVYLQKENIIDESGMPKERFSAEFPKEGPSILRIQQVVRGDSAAYFCASSPGQQTPLHFGNGTRLTVT.

The rearrangement joins TRBV7-9 to TRBJ2-7, with D possibly TRBD2 on 6 matching bases. Germline V gene data show CDR1 as SEHNR and CDR2 as FQNEAQ (reference sequence). The CDR3 is made up of 13 amino acids. Trimming removed 7 bases from V and 2 bases from J, with 12 bases in between. CDR3 region: CASTPPSAYEQYF. The CDR3 DNA reads TGTGCCAGCACCCCTCCTAGCGCCTACGAGCAGTACTTC.

The V and J genes are TRBV6-6 and TRBJ2-5; 9 bases are a match to TRBD2. The CDR3 contains 17 residues. Trimming took 5 bases from V and 5 from J; bases not matched to a gene: 15. Germline V gene sequence: CDR1 MNHNY, CDR2 SVGAGI (reference sequence). CDR3 protein: CASSRTSVHGYGETQYF. The CDR3 nucleotides are TGTGCCAGCAGTCGGACTAGCGTCCATGGATACGGGGAGACCCAGTACTTC.

As DNA, the CDR3 is TGTGCCAGCAGTCGGGCGACAGGTATGGGCACTGAAGCTTTCTTT. Its translation: CASSRATGMGTEAFF. J is TRBJ1-1 and V is TRBV27; TRBD1 might be the D (6 bases). The ends were cut back, 5 bases at V and 4 bases at J, with 17 bases in the middle. CDR3 length: 15 amino acids. Germline loops: CDR1 MNHEY, CDR2 SMNVEV (reference sequence).

This clone was picked up one time. This chain connects TRBV24-1 to TRBJ2-3; 9 bases map to TRBD2. The V gene's germline CDR1 is KGHDR and CDR2 SFDVKD. The V and J ends lost 1 base and 5 bases, in that order; junction bases with no gene match: 9. This CDR3 is built from 17 residues. CDR3 sequence reads: CATSDFNGREGQDTQYF. CDR3 coding DNA: TGTGCCACCAGTGATTTTAACGGGCGGGAGGGCCAAGATACGCAGTATTTT.

This sequence joins TRBV20-1 and TRBJ1-2; TRBD1 matches at 8 bases. The CDR3 totals 11 residues. In germline, CDR1 is DFQATT, CDR2 SNEGSKA (reference sequence). CDR3 region: CTTGEDYGYTF. The DNA for the CDR3 is TGCACGACAGGGGAGGACTATGGCTACACCTTC.

This clone was found a few times. The chain employs TRBV9 and TRBJ2-5; D may be TRBD2 (5 bases). The CDR3 is 13 amino acids. Germline CDR1 reads SGDLS; CDR2 reads YYNGEE. Trimming took off 5 bases at V and 0 bases at J, with 8 bases between the two ends. CDR3 bases: TGTGCCAGCAGTCGGGAAAACCAAGAGACCCAGTACTTC. Protein: CASSRENQETQYF.

The genes are TRBV15 and TRBJ2-3, with a possible D match to TRBD1 (6 bases). V lost 1 base and J 2 bases, leaving 10 bases between the germline ends. From germline, CDR1 is LNHNV and CDR2 YYDKDF (reference sequence). CDR3 length equals 15 residues. CDR3 nucleotides: TGTGCCACCAGCAGAGGAAGGGACACCACAGATACGCAGTATTTT. Encoded protein: CATSRGRDTTDTQYF.

The chain has TRBV19 and TRBJ1-5; D gene unclear. The CDR3 is 16 residues long. Germline V gene lookup returns CDR1 LNHDA and CDR2 SQIVND (reference sequence). The ends were cut back, 3 bases at V and 1 base at J, with 13 bases in the middle. The CDR3 coding sequence is TGTGCCAGTAGTATCACTCGGAGTAGGAGCAATCAGCCCCAGCATTTT. It specifies CASSITRSRSNQPQHF.

As to this clone: Different DNA sequences within this sample yield the same CDR3. The V gene is TRBV7-2, the J gene TRBJ1-5; tentative D call: TRBD1 (6 bases). CDR1 SGHTA and CDR2 FQGNSA come from the germline V gene. The length of the CDR3 is 14 residues. Between the trimmed V and J ends, which lost 6 bases and 2 bases, there was a span of 11 bases. Written as DNA, the CDR3 is TGTGCCAGCAGTTTACAGGGTGGCAATCAGCCCCAGCATTTT. This encodes CASSLQGGNQPQHF.

J is TRBJ2-7 and V is TRBV13; D possibly corresponds to TRBD1 (5 bases). The V gene's germline CDR1 is PRHDT and CDR2 FYEKMQ (reference sequence). CDR3 length: 14 amino acids. The ends were cut back, 5 bases at V and 3 bases at J, with 14 bases in the middle. This chain's CDR3 is CASSHQRQSYEQYF. For the CDR3, the DNA is TGTGCCAGCAGCCATCAGCGACAGAGCTACGAGCAGTACTTC.

This clone was recorded a few times. The rearrangement uses TRBV11-2 and TRBJ2-1, with D tentatively TRBD2 (5 bases). V was clipped by 5 bases and J by 10 bases, with 12 bases between them. CDR1 SGHAT and CDR2 FQNNGV come from the germline V gene. CDR3 length equals 12 residues. CDR3 coding DNA: TGTGCCAGCAGCCCAACGGGGTTCGAGCAGTTCTTC. It translates to CASSPTGFEQFF.

The J gene is TRBJ2-1, the V gene TRBV7-8, with 11 bases aligning to TRBD2. V dropped 2 bases and J dropped 10; count of bases not matched to a gene: 16. The CDR3 runs to 18 residues. The germline gives CDR1 SGHVS, CDR2 FQNEAQ. The CDR3 DNA reads as TGTGCCAGCAGCTTAAACAATCCCTCACTAGCGGGAGTAGAAGAGCAGTTCTTC. Translating it yields CASSLNNPSLAGVEEQFF.

The chain has TRBV6-5 and TRBJ2-3; maybe TRBD1 (5 bases). CDR1 and CDR2 (germline): MNHEY, SVGAGI. Trimming took off 6 bases at V and 2 bases at J, with 9 bases between the two ends. The length of the CDR3 is 13 residues. The CDR3 sequence is CASRQGSTDTQYF. CDR3 DNA: TGTGCCAGCAGGCAGGGATCCACAGATACGCAGTATTTT.

V gene TRBV30 combines with J gene TRBJ2-7; D perhaps matches TRBD1 (5 bases). V lost 2 bases, J lost 3 bases, and 8 bases lay in between. Germline loops: CDR1 GTSNPN, CDR2 SVGIG (reference sequence). This CDR3 is 12 amino acids long. This CDR3 reads CAWSRQFYEQYF. The CDR3 nucleotides read TGTGCCTGGAGTCGACAGTTCTACGAGCAGTACTTC. The full variable domain, rest sourced from reference TRBV30 and TRBJ2-7, is SQTIHQWPATLVQPVGSPLSLECTVEGTSNPNLYWYRQAAGRGLQLLFYSVGIGQISSEVPQNLSASRPQDRQFILSSKKLLLSDSGFYLCAWSRQFYEQYFGPGTRLTVT.

The rearrangement joins TRBV4-1 to TRBJ2-2; the match to TRBD2 covers 10 bases. CDR3 size: 15 residues. With V trimmed by 5 bases and J by 6 bases, 6 bases remained unmatched. The germline V gene encodes CDR1 MGHRA and CDR2 YSYEKL. DNA for the CDR3: TGCGCCAGCAGCTATAGCGGGGGGTTAGCCGGGGAGCTGTTTTTT. Translation: CASSYSGGLAGELFF.

The chain employs TRBV7-8 and TRBJ1-6; D might be TRBD1 (5 bases). CDR1 is SGHVS and CDR2 is FQNEAQ in the germline V gene. The V end was cut by 7 bases, the J end by 10 bases, with 20 bases between. The CDR3 totals 15 residues. CDR3 amino acids: CASTIVGTGRSPLHF. In DNA, the CDR3 is TGTGCCAGCACCATAGTGGGGACGGGGAGGTCACCCCTCCACTTT.

This clone was counted between two and nine times. Other DNA sequences in this specimen translate into the identical CDR3. The chain links TRBV6-5 to TRBJ1-2; D might be TRBD1 (6 bases). Trimming cost V 6 bases and J 5 bases, with 13 bases left between them. This CDR3 is 13 amino acids long. Per germline, CDR1 MNHEY and CDR2 SVGAGI. CDR3 region: CASRPTGGYGYTF. The CDR3 DNA is TGTGCCAGCAGGCCGACAGGCGGTTATGGCTACACCTTC.

The chain carries TRBV7-9 and TRBJ2-5; TRBD2 agrees at 11 bases. CDR1 is SEHNR, CDR2 FQNEAQ, per germline (reference sequence). This CDR3 is 19 amino acids long. V was clipped by 6 bases and J by 4 bases; unmatched bases: 19. In DNA form, the CDR3 reads TGTGCCAGCAGGCCAAGAACGGGACTAGCGGCAGTAGGTCGAGAGACCCAGTACTTC. As protein: CASRPRTGLAAVGRETQYF.